This T cell receptor beta chain is drawn from a study of cytomegalovirus exposure and HLA in healthy donors. Trimming shortened V by 5 bases and J by 13 bases, and 17 bases separated the two germline ends. Per germline, CDR1 MNHEY and CDR2 SVGAGI. CDR3 length: 12 residues. Comment on this clone: The antigen remains undetermined.

Overall study findings and caveats: Confirmation in vitro established that a few CMV-associated chains were specific for CMV antigens.

The protocol was immunoSEQ multiplex PCR, while the TCRdb copy is restricted to in-frame clones and leaves out a portion. The repertoire holds about 280,000 clones, with around 85% as singletons. Sequenced sample: PBMCs. The receptor was derived from a young woman in good health and CMV-seronegative. The chain has TRBV6-5 and TRBJ1-2; TRBD1 might be the D (5 bases). The CDR3 DNA follows: TGTGCCAGCAGTCCCGACAGCCGTCCCTTCACCTTC. Translated: CASSPDSRPFTF.